A selection of T cell receptor beta chains follows, all from one sample in a study of early T cells in non-severe SARS-CoV-2 infection. From the 5' RACE reads, TCRdb called clonotypes with MiXCR, one entry per CDR3 protein. The data contain about 53,000 distinct CDR3 sequences, more than 10% of them singletons. Source: whole blood, taken at baseline. These receptors were obtained from an adult who was a healthcare worker with PCR-confirmed SARS-CoV-2 infection or an uninfected control (not recorded which). CDR3s leave out the opening cysteine and the closing phenylalanine or tryptophan.

j_gene,v_gene,CDR3aa
TRBJ2-5,TRBV7-6,ASSLTGSQETQY
TRBJ2-1,TRBV7-3,ASSRRAGTGGRSEQF
TRBJ2-7,TRBV20-1,SARDLVGNRVEQY
TRBJ2-2,TRBV7-3,ASSLEGGEELF
TRBJ2-2,TRBV29-1,SVDGLAGTGELF
TRBJ2-5,TRBV20-1,SASGWETQY
TRBJ2-3,TRBV19,ATSRLAGGGGTDTQY
TRBJ2-1,TRBV20-1,SARQEFNEQF
TRBJ2-6,TRBV13,ASSRDTNSGANVLT
TRBJ1-3,TRBV7-9,ASSFLASAVSGNTIY
TRBJ1-4,TRBV25-1,ASSDRKGLGEKLF
TRBJ2-7,TRBV12-3/TRBV12-4,ASSGAGQGYEQY
TRBJ1-2,TRBV5-8,ASISRGTGSGYT
TRBJ2-3,TRBV7-6,ASSRTAQPDTQY
TRBJ2-1,TRBV28,ASSPHSGRGYEQF
TRBJ2-5,TRBV28,ASSLASWRGRGETQY
TRBJ2-1,TRBV7-2,ASSKRGDEQF
TRBJ2-3,TRBV6-5,ASSSSYRDTDTQY
TRBJ2-7,TRBV14,ASSQGLIYEQY